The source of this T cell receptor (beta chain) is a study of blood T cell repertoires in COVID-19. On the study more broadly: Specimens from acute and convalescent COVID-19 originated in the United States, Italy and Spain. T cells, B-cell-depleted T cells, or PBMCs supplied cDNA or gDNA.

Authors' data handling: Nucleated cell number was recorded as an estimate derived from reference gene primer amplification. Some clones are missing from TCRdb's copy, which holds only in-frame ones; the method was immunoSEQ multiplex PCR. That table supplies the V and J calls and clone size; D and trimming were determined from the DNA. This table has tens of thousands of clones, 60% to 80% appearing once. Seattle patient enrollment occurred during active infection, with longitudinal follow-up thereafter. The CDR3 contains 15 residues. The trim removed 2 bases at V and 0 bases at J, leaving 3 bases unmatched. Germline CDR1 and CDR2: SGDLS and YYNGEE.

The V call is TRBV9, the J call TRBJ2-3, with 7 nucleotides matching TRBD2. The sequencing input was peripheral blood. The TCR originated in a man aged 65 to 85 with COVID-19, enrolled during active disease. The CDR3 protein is CASSVSGPSTDTQYF. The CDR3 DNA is TGTGCCAGCAGCGTTAGCGGGCCTAGCACAGATACGCAGTATTTT.